This T cell receptor (beta chain) derives from a study of blood T cell repertoires in COVID-19. This clone was seen a few times. Repertoires were generated with immunoSEQ multiplex PCR, while TCRdb's copy carries only in-frame clones and drops some. In the table there are 120,000 or so clones, about 80% of which are singletons. The CDR3 extends over 13 amino acids. CDR1 is MNHEY and CDR2 is SVGAGI in the germline V gene. Between the trimmed V and J ends, which lost 2 bases and 0 bases, there was a span of 4 bases. The chain has TRBV6-5 and TRBJ1-1; D gene ambiguous. This receptor was taken from a woman aged 45-60 years with acute or convalescent COVID-19. The sample comprised peripheral blood. The CDR3 DNA reads TGTGCCAGCAGTTACCGGTTGAACACTGAAGCTTTCTTT. It encodes CASSYRLNTEAFF.